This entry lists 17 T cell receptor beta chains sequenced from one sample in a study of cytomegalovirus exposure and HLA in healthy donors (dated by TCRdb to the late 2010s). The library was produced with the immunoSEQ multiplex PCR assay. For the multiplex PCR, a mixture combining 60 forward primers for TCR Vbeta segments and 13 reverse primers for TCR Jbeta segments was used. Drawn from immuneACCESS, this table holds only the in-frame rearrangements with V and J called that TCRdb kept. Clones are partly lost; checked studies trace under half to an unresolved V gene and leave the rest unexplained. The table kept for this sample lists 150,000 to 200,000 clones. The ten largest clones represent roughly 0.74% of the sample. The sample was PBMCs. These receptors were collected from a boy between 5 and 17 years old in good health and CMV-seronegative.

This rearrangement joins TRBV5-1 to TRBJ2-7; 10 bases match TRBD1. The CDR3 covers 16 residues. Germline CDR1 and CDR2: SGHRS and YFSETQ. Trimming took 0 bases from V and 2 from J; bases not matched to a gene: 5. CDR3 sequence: CASSLVGQGTPYEQYF. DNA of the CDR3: TGCGCCAGCAGCTTGGTGGGACAGGGGACCCCCTACGAGCAGTACTTC.

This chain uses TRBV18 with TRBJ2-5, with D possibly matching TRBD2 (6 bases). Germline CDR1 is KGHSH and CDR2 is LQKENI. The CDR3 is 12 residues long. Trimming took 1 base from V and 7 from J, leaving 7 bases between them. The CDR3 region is CASSPRAGTQYF. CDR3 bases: TGTGCCAGCTCACCACGAGCGGGGACCCAGTACTTC.

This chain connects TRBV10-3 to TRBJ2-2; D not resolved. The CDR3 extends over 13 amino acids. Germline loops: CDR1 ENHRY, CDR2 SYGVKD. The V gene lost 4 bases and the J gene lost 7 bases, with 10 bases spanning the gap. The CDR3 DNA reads TGTGCCATCAGTGGACTCATGGGCGGGGAGCTGTTTTTT. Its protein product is CAISGLMGGELFF.

For the CDR3, the DNA is TGTGCCAGCAGTTTCTCGGGACAGACGAATGGCTACACCTTC. This gives the protein CASSFSGQTNGYTF. The chain joins TRBV27 to TRBJ1-2; 7 bases align to TRBD1. Germline CDR1 reads MNHEY; CDR2 reads SMNVEV (reference sequence). CDR3 size: 14 residues. J gave up 6 bases and V 3 bases, and 7 bases lay outside the gene matches.

CDR3 coding DNA: TGTGCCAGCAGGAGGGGCGGACAGGGGGACGTGGAGCTGTTTTTT. Residues: CASRRGGQGDVELFF. The chain employs TRBV2 and TRBJ2-2, with 10 bases that match TRBD1. With 6 bases clipped from V and 10 bases from J, the junction kept 11 bases outside the gene matches. The CDR3 is made up of 15 amino acids. The germline V gene encodes CDR1 SNHLY and CDR2 FYNNEI.

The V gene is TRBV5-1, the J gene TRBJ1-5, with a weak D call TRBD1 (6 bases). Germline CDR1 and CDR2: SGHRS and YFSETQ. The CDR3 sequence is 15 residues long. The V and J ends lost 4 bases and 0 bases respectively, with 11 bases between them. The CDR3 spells CASSLTGNSNQPQHF. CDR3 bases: TGCGCCAGCAGCCTGACAGGTAATAGCAATCAGCCCCAGCATTTT.

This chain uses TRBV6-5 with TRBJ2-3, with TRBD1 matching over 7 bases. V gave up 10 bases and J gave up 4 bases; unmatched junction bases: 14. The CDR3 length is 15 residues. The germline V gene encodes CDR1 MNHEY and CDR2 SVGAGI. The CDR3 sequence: CATKISDRDPDTQYF. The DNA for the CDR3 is TGTGCCACCAAGATCTCAGACAGGGACCCAGATACGCAGTATTTT.

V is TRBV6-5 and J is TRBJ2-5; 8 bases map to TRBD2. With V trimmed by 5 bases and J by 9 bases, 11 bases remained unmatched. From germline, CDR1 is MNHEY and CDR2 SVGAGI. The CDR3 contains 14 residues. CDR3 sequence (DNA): TGTGCCAGCAGTCCGTACGGACTAGCTTTGGCCCAGTACTTC. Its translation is CASSPYGLALAQYF.

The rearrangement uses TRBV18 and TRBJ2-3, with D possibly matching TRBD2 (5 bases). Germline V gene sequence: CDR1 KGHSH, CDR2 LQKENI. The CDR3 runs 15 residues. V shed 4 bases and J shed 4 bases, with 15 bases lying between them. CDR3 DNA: TGTGCCAGCTCACAGGCCTCGGGGTGGGCAGATACGCAGTATTTT. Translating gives CASSQASGWADTQYF.

The CDR3 protein is CASSSLGQNNQPQHF. CDR3 in DNA: TGTGCCAGCAGTTCACTTGGACAGAACAATCAGCCCCAGCATTTT. The V and J genes are TRBV6-1 and TRBJ1-5; D perhaps matches TRBD1 (6 bases). This CDR3 is built from 15 residues. The germline V gene encodes CDR1 MNHNS and CDR2 SASEGT. V shed 5 bases and J shed 3 bases, with 14 bases lying between them.

CDR3: CASSWTGDNGYTF. CDR3 coding DNA: TGTGCCAGCAGCTGGACAGGGGATAATGGCTACACCTTC. The genes are TRBV5-8 and TRBJ1-2; 9 bases match TRBD1. The CDR3 is 13 residues long. Germline CDR1 reads SGHTS; CDR2 reads YDEGEE. V was pared by 3 bases and J by 6 bases, with 3 bases of the junction left unmatched.

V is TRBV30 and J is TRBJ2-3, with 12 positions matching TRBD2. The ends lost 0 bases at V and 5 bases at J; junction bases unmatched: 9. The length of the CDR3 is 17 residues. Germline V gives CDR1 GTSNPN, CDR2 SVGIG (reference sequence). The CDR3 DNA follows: TGTGCCTGGAGTGTAGGGAATCTAGCGGGGGGGCTAGATACGCAGTATTTT. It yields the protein CAWSVGNLAGGLDTQYF.

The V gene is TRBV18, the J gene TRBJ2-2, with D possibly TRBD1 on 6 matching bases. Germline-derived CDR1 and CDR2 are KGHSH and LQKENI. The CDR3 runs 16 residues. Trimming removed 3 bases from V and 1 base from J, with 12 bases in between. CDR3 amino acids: CASSPKGQKNTGELFF. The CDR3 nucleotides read TGTGCCAGCTCACCTAAAGGACAGAAGAACACCGGGGAGCTGTTTTTT.

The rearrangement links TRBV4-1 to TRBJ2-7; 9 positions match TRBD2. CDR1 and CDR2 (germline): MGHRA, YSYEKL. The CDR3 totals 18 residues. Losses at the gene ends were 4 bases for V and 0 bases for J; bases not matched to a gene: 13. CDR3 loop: CASSPSGGPPLFSYEQYF. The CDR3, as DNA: TGCGCCAGCAGCCCAAGCGGGGGGCCGCCCTTGTTCTCCTACGAGCAGTACTTC.

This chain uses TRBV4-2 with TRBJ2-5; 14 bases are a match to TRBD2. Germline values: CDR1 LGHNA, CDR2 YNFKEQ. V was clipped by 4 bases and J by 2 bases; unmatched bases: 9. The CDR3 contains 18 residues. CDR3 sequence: CASSLSGTSGGLQETQYF. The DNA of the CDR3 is TGTGCCAGCAGCCTATCCGGGACTAGCGGGGGCCTTCAAGAGACCCAGTACTTC.

The CDR3 spells CASSPPGGIRGNEQYF. In nucleotides, the CDR3 is TGTGCCAGCTCACCTCCGGGGGGGATCCGGGGAAACGAGCAGTACTTC. The V gene is TRBV18, the J gene TRBJ2-7, with 8 bases identical to TRBD2. V was pared by 3 bases and J by 5 bases, with 12 bases of the junction left unmatched. The CDR3 loop spans 16 amino acids. CDR1 is KGHSH, CDR2 LQKENI, per germline.

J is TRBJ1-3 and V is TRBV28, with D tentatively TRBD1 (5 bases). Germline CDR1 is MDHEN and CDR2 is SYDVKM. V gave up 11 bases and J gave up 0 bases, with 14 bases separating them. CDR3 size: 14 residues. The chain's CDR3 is CASVRGGSGNTIYF. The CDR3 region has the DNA TGTGCCTCCGTGCGGGGGGGCTCTGGAAACACCATATATTTT. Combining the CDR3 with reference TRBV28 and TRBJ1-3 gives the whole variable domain DVKVTQSSRYLVKRTGEKVFLECVQDMDHENMFWYRQDPGLGLRLIYFSYDVKMKEKGDIPEGYSVSREKKERFSLILESASTNQTSMYLCASVRGGSGNTIYFGEGSWLTVV.